This T cell receptor beta chain was captured by sequencing in a study of control samples from healthy donors and cancer patients. Germline loops: CDR1 SGHVS, CDR2 FQNEAQ. The V end was cut by 5 bases, the J end by 8 bases, with 14 bases between. This CDR3 has 13 amino acids. Assay used: immunoSEQ multiplex PCR; TCRdb lists only in-frame clones, some missing. The sample lists approximately 150,000 clones, 75% to 95% seen once, with 2% in the top ten. This clonotype was obtained from a middle-aged woman in good health. The sequenced sample consisted of blood. The rearrangement joins TRBV7-8 to TRBJ2-3, with D possibly TRBD2 on 6 matching bases. This chain's CDR3 is CASSPYFGGTQYF. The CDR3 nucleotides are TGTGCCAGCAGCCCTTACTTCGGGGGTACGCAGTATTTT.